This paragraph covers one T cell receptor beta chain sequence. Its antigen is currently unknown. The ends lost 3 bases at V and 5 bases at J; junction bases unmatched: 5. Germline V gene sequence: CDR1 PRHDT, CDR2 FYEKMQ (reference sequence). The CDR3 spans 14 residues. The sample is drawn from a study of cytomegalovirus exposure and HLA in healthy donors. Regarding the study as a whole: By a later analysis, the bulk of CMV-associated TCR beta chains appeared HLA-restricted.

13 Jbeta primers and 60 Vbeta primers were used for the PCR. Sequencing used immunoSEQ multiplex PCR; TCRdb keeps in-frame clones, though not all of them. The table records roughly 170,000 clones, roughly 84% of them present only once. The source is a girl aged 2-10 years in good health and CMV-seropositive. This chain joins TRBV13 and TRBJ2-3, with 7 bases lining up with TRBD1. The sequenced sample consisted of PBMCs. DNA for the CDR3: TGTGCCAGCAGCTTTACAGGGGCGGGAGATACGCAGTATTTT. It encodes CASSFTGAGDTQYF.